This entry concerns a single T cell receptor (beta chain). This entry is derived from a study of blood T cell repertoires in COVID-19. About the study: Specimens from acute and convalescent COVID-19 originated in the United States, Italy and Spain. The analysed material was cDNA or gDNA that came from T cells, B-cell-depleted T cells, or PBMCs.

V dropped 7 bases and J dropped 1 base, with 8 bases sitting between them. The germline CDR1 and CDR2 sequences are SNHLY and FYNNEI. The CDR3 loop spans 12 amino acids. Original data processing: Using reference gene primer amplification, nucleated cell counts were estimated. Some clones are missing from TCRdb's copy, which holds only in-frame ones; the method was immunoSEQ multiplex PCR. V and J calls and clone size are as listed in that table; D and trimming were resolved from the DNA. Among 150,000 to 200,000 clones listed, around 80% were seen once. The TCR originated in a woman older than 75 with active or convalescent COVID-19. The sequencing input was peripheral blood. This chain joins TRBV2 and TRBJ2-7, with a possible D match to TRBD2 (5 bases). CDR3 sequence (DNA): TGTGCCAGCAACGGGGATTCCTACGAGCAGTACTTC. This translates into CASNGDSYEQYF.